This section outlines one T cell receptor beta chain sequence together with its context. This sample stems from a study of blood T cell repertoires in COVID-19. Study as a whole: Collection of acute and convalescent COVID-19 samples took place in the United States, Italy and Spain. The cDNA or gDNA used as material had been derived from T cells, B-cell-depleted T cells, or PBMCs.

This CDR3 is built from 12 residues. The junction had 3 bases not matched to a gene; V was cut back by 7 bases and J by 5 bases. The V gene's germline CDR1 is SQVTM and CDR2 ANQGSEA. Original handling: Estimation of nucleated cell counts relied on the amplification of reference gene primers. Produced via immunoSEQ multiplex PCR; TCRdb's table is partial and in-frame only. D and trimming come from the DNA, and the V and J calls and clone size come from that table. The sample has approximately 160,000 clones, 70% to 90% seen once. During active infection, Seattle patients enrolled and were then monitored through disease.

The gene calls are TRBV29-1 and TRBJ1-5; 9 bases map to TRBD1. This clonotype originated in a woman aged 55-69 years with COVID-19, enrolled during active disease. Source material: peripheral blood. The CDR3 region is CSARTGDQPQHF. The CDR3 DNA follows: TGCAGCGCCCGGACAGGGGATCAGCCCCAGCATTTT.